This T cell receptor (beta chain) was captured by sequencing in a study of T cells in Graves' hyperthyroidism and ophthalmopathy (dated by TCRdb to the late 2010s). Broadly, across the study: Peripheral blood samples were taken at initial diagnosis, before any treatment was given. A discovery cohort of approximately 100 patients, approximately 44 with Graves' ophthalmopathy and 55 to 65 with stable Graves' hyperthyroidism, was used to find distinguishing TCR V-J signatures. An independent validation cohort of 18 to 20 hyperthyroidism patients and approximately 17 patients who later progressed to ophthalmopathy tested prospective prediction of ophthalmopathy. For training and testing, the roughly 97 patients in the discovery cohort were randomly divided in a 7:3 ratio. In addition, the study compared T-cell repertoires in thyroid tissue and in blood from five or six Graves' hyperthyroidism patients. Once sampling was done, hyperthyroidism patients were given methimazole at a starting dose of 30 mg daily, whereas ophthalmopathy patients were given high-dose intravenous methylprednisolone. The paper describes TCR Vbeta CDR3 sequencing of about 140 peripheral blood samples, made up of some 42 ophthalmopathy patients, 70 to 75 hyperthyroidism patients and some 17 progressor patients. General findings and caveats noted by the study authors: In validation, progression to ophthalmopathy was predicted by the model with nearly 71% sensitivity and roughly 76% specificity, a median of roughly 6.4 months before onset. Ophthalmopathy was separated from stable hyperthyroidism by a 13 V-J signature model, with approximately 89% sensitivity and roughly 81% specificity obtained in cross-validation and 80%/75% obtained in testing. Most expanded thyroid clonotypes (frequency above 0.001) were also found in blood, which suggests that blood repertoires may mirror thyroid immune responses. Sample size was not statistically predetermined, and investigators were not blinded to group allocation.

Comments on this clonotype: Its binding antigen is unknown. Qualities for individual bases were not recorded, and no much larger clone is one base off.

Ophthalmopathy patients had moderately to severely active disease, with a Clinical Activity Score of 3 or more, a NOSPECS grade of 4 or more, and a disease duration of less than 3 months. The study excluded patients with uncontrolled infections, other autoimmune diseases, pregnancy or lactation. Clinical symptoms, serum thyroxine and TRAb, thyroid ultrasound, and orbital computed tomography formed the basis for the diagnoses. Ficoll-Paque density gradient centrifugation was used to isolate PBMCs from around 10 ml of fresh peripheral blood. Trizol reagent was used to extract total RNA, and RNA quality was then checked on an Agilent 2100 Bioanalyzer. Per the germline V gene, MNHEY is the CDR1 and SVGEGT is the CDR2. V drops 8 bases and J drops 6 bases, leaving 16 bases in between. The CDR3, cysteine through phenylalanine, is 13 amino acids long. Only the CDR3 DNA stays, 39 bases, in frame from base 1.

TCR beta CDR3 regions were amplified from RNA transcripts. The first round of RT-PCR for the TCR CDR3 was performed with the HTBI primer set and the Qiagen OneStep RT-PCR kit. Libraries were constructed in a second round of multiplex PCR, after which size selection and purification were carried out. Libraries were sequenced paired-end with 100 bp reads on an Illumina HiSeq2000. The published analysis was carried out like this. SOAPnuke was used to process the raw data, throwing out any read that contained adapters or uncalled bases, had a mean Phred below 15, or lacked an exact constant-primer or identifier match. High-quality paired reads were merged using COPE v1.2.5, and each unique nucleotide sequence was defined as a clonotype. MiTCR v1.1 was used to align clonotypes to the IMGT TRBV, TRBD and TRBJ reference segments. Analysis was restricted to V-J combinations with a frequency above 0.0001, which covered 98% to 99.2% of repertoires. A TCS score was defined as the ratio between F50 (clonal expansion) and ExV (chaos), using BLOSUM62-based TCRdist between CDR3 peptides within each V-J. Welch's t-statistics and random forest reduced 500 to 650 V-J features to 13, which were used in a naive Bayes classifier (R e1071). The public sequencing data were trimmed at Q25 with fastp and processed into clonotypes with MiXCR by TCRdb, which kept only in-frame beta chains. Rows are unified per CDR3 protein, each entry keeping the most common DNA and genes. The authors' filters were not applied to this entry. This sample gives hundreds of thousands of distinct CDR3 sequences in total; 13% to 15% of them show up just once. The ten biggest clones cover about an eighth of the sample.

The V gene is TRBV6-2 or TRBV6-3 and the J gene is TRBJ2-5; the D gene identity is not certain. The sequenced sample was blood. This clonotype was obtained from a woman between 50 and 59 years old with Graves' ophthalmopathy. The nucleotides are TGTGCCAGCGCCGGATCGGCTTTTCAGACCCAGTACTTC. Translated, it reads CASAGSAFQTQYF.